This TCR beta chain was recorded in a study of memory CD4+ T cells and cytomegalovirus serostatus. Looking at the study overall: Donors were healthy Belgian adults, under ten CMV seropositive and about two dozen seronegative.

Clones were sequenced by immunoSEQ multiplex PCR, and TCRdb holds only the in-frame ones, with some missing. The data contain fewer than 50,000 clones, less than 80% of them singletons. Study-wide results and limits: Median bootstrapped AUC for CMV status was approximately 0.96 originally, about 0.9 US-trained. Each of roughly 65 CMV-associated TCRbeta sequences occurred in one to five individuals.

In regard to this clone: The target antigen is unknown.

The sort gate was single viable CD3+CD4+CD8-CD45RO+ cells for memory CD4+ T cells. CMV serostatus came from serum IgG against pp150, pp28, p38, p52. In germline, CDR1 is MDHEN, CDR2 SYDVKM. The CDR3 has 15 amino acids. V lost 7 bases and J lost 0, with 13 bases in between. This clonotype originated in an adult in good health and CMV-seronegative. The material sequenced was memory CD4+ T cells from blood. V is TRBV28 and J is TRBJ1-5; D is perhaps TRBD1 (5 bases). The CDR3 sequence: CASNSGGDSNQPQHF. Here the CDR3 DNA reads TGTGCCAGCAATAGCGGAGGGGATAGCAATCAGCCCCAGCATTTT.